A selection of T cell receptor beta chains follows, all from one sample in a study of OX40 agonist ivuxolimab in advanced cancers. Some clones are missing from TCRdb's copy, which holds only in-frame ones; the method was immunoSEQ multiplex PCR. The sample records about 82,000 clones, more than 85% being singletons. The sample consisted of CD4+ or CD8+ T cells sorted from blood, taken in a trial of the OX40 agonist ivuxolimab. Receptors originate from an adult with an advanced solid tumor such as melanoma, head and neck, liver or kidney cancer. CDR3s include the opening cysteine and the closing phenylalanine or tryptophan. D genes are given only for firm matches. Expanded clones get a size class; other rows say once, few or many, or leave the size out.

>NA|NA|TRBJ2-7|TRBV7-9
CASSSSSGTTTGYEQYF
TGTGCCAGCAGCTCGTCGTCCGGGACGACTACGGGATACGAGCAGTACTTC
>once|NA|TRBJ1-2|TRBV27
CASSSLPGGWGYTF
TGTGCCAGCAGTTCCCTTCCAGGTGGTTGGGGCTACACCTTC
>NA|NA|TRBJ2-3|TRBV4-2
CASSQVITDPTDTQYF
TGTGCCAGCAGCCAAGTCATAACTGACCCGACAGATACGCAGTATTTT
>once|TRBD1|TRBJ2-2|TRBV25-1
CASTTTGFGGELFF
TGTGCCAGCACCACGACAGGGTTTGGCGGGGAGCTGTTTTTT
>NA|NA|TRBJ2-2|TRBV6-5
CASSYWGSGELFF
TGTGCCAGCAGTTACTGGGGGAGCGGGGAGCTGTTTTTT
>NA|NA|TRBJ1-2|TRBV11-2
CASGTQADYGYTF
TGTGCCAGCGGAACACAGGCCGACTATGGCTACACCTTC
>few|NA|TRBJ1-5|TRBV18
CASSPGVRQPQHF
TGTGCCAGCTCACCTGGGGTAAGGCAGCCCCAGCATTTT
>once|NA|TRBJ1-2|TRBV2
CASSGTGVSSGYTF
TGTGCCAGCAGTGGGACGGGGGTTAGTTCGGGCTACACCTTC
>once|NA|TRBJ1-1|TRBV10-3
CASSYPTGLTEAFF
TGTGCCAGCAGTTACCCAACAGGGCTCACTGAAGCTTTCTTT
>NA|NA|TRBJ1-1|TRBV29-1
CSAAFENTEAFF
TGCAGCGCGGCTTTCGAGAACACTGAAGCTTTCTTT
>NA|NA|TRBJ1-1|TRBV11-3
CASSPSGPTEAFF
TGTGCCAGCAGCCCCTCGGGGCCCACTGAAGCTTTCTTT
>once|NA|TRBJ2-2|TRBV18
CASSPGWNTGELFF
TGTGCCAGCTCACCGGGTTGGAACACCGGGGAGCTGTTTTTT
>once|NA|TRBJ1-1|TRBV7-3
CASSFPGEGTEAFF
TGTGCCAGCAGCTTCCCAGGGGAGGGCACTGAAGCTTTCTTT
>NA|NA|TRBJ2-3|TRBV18
CASSPPKGADTQYF
TGTGCCAGCTCACCGCCAAAGGGGGCAGATACGCAGTATTTT
>NA|TRBD2|TRBJ2-7|TRBV11-2
CASSSGLAGDEQYF
TGTGCCAGCAGCTCAGGACTAGCGGGGGACGAGCAGTACTTC
>NA|TRBD1|TRBJ2-1|TRBV10-2
CASSERTGISYNEQFF
TGCGCCAGCAGTGAGAGGACAGGGATCTCCTACAATGAGCAGTTCTTC
>NA|NA|TRBJ1-6|TRBV5-1
CASSLRDVGGSPLHF
TGCGCCAGCAGCTTACGGGACGTGGGCGGTTCACCCCTCCACTTT
>NA|NA|TRBJ2-7|TRBV7-9
CASSDGTYEQYF
TGTGCCAGCAGCGACGGGACCTACGAGCAGTACTTC
>NA|NA|TRBJ2-3|TRBV4-1
CASSQDMGFTDTQYF
TGCGCCAGCAGCCAAGATATGGGGTTTACAGATACGCAGTATTTT
>once|NA|TRBJ2-1|TRBV7-9
CASSLGGDAYNEQFF
TGTGCCAGCAGCTTAGGTGGGGATGCCTACAATGAGCAGTTCTTC
>once|NA|TRBJ2-1|TRBV5-1
CASSLGQDNEQFF
TGCGCCAGCAGCTTGGGGCAGGACAATGAGCAGTTCTTC
>NA|NA|TRBJ2-2|TRBV10-3
CAISEGGNTGELFF
TGTGCCATCAGTGAAGGCGGGAACACCGGGGAGCTGTTTTTT
>NA|TRBD1|TRBJ2-1|TRBV7-9
CASIPRGTGYNEQFF
TGTGCCAGCATACCACGAGGGACAGGATACAATGAGCAGTTCTTC
>NA|NA|TRBJ2-7|TRBV6-5
CASSRLGASEQYF
TGTGCCAGCAGTCGCTTAGGGGCTAGCGAGCAGTACTTC
>NA|NA|TRBJ1-5|TRBV2
CASSERQDFRQPQHF
TGTGCCAGCAGTGAAAGACAGGACTTTCGTCAGCCCCAGCATTTT
>NA|TRBD1|TRBJ1-6|TRBV7-9
CASSLRGLSYNSPLHF
TGTGCCAGCAGCCTCAGGGGGCTCTCCTATAATTCACCCCTCCACTTT
>few|TRBD1|TRBJ1-1|TRBV6-1
CASKEGAVTEAFF
TGTGCCAGCAAGGAGGGGGCGGTCACTGAAGCTTTCTTT
>NA|NA|TRBJ1-2|TRBV29-1
CSAIGGYGYGYTF
TGCAGCGCCATAGGGGGGTACGGCTATGGCTACACCTTC
>NA|TRBD2|TRBJ2-3|TRBV7-6
CASSRSGYHTDTQYF
TGTGCCAGCAGCCGTAGCGGGTACCACACAGATACGCAGTATTTT
>NA|TRBD1|TRBJ1-6|TRBV6-5
CASSYSSTGTSPLHF
TGTGCCAGCAGTTACTCTTCGACAGGGACATCACCCCTCCACTTT
>NA|NA|TRBJ2-7|TRBV30
CAWSPSTGIVSYEQYF
TGTGCCTGGAGTCCTTCTACAGGGATTGTTTCCTACGAGCAGTACTTC
>NA|NA|TRBJ1-1|TRBV6-5
CASTDMNTEAFF
TGTGCCAGCACCGATATGAACACTGAAGCTTTCTTT
>NA|TRBD2|TRBJ2-5|TRBV19
CASSIDGGRGSETQYF
TGTGCCAGTAGTATAGATGGCGGGAGAGGCTCAGAGACCCAGTACTTC
>NA|NA|TRBJ1-5|TRBV7-3
CASSLDNQPQHF
TGTGCCAGCAGCTTAGACAATCAGCCCCAGCATTTT
>NA|NA|TRBJ2-1|TRBV6-6
CASNREISYNEQFF
TGTGCCAGCAATCGGGAGATCTCCTACAATGAGCAGTTCTTC
>NA|TRBD2|TRBJ2-1|TRBV5-8
CASSNSGRSYNEQFF
TGTGCCAGCAGCAATAGCGGGAGATCCTACAATGAGCAGTTCTTC
>once|TRBD1|TRBJ1-2|TRBV18
CASSGTGGSYGYTF
TGTGCCAGCTCTGGGACAGGGGGTTCCTATGGCTACACCTTC
>few|NA|TRBJ2-3|TRBV28
CASKVRRGKDTQYF
TGTGCCAGCAAAGTCCGGCGGGGTAAAGATACGCAGTATTTT
>NA|NA|TRBJ2-1|TRBV7-7
CASSSASSEQFF
TGTGCCAGCAGCTCGGCCAGTAGTGAGCAGTTCTTC
>NA|TRBD1|TRBJ2-7|TRBV11-2
CASSLRTGPITTYEQYF
TGTGCCAGCAGCTTGAGGACAGGGCCAATAACTACCTACGAGCAGTACTTC
>NA|NA|TRBJ2-2|TRBV10-3
CATRTTLNTGELFF
TGTGCCACAAGGACTACCTTGAACACCGGGGAGCTGTTTTTT
>NA|NA|TRBJ1-6|TRBV7-2
CASSFQGNNSPLHF
TGTGCCAGCAGCTTCCAGGGGAATAATTCACCCCTCCACTTT